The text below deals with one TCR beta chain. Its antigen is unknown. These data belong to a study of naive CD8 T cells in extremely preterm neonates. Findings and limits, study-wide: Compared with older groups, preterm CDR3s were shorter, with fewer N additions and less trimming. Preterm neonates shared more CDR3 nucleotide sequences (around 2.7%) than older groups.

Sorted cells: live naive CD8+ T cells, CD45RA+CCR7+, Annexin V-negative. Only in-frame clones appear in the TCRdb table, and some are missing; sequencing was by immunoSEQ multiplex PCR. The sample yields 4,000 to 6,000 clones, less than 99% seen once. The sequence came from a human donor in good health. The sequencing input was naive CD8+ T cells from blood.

The CDR3 loop reads CASSHRGTEAFF. DNA of the CDR3: TGTGCCAGCAGTCACAGGGGTACTGAAGCTTTCTTT. The chain is built from TRBV6-6 and TRBJ1-1; 7 nucleotides line up with TRBD1. This CDR3 spans 12 amino acids. Losses at the gene ends were 5 bases for V and 5 bases for J; bases not matched to a gene: 2. Germline V gene data show CDR1 as MNHNY and CDR2 as SVGAGI (reference sequence).